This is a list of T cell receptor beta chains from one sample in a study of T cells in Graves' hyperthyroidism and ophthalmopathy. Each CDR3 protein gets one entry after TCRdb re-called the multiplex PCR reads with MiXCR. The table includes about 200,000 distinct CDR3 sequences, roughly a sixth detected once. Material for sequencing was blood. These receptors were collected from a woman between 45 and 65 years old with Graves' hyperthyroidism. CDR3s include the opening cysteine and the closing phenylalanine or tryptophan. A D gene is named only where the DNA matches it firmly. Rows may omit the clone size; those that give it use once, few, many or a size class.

CASSPTEASSEQFF TGTGCCAGCAGCCCTACCGAGGCGTCAAGTGAGCAGTTCTTC - TRBJ2-1 TRBV7-3 few
CASVPSLEWGELFF TGTGCCAGCGTCCCCTCCCTGGAATGGGGGGAGCTGTTTTTT - TRBJ2-2 TRBV27 once
CSARDPKPGTKSYNEQYF TGCAGTGCTAGAGATCCCAAACCCGGGACTAAATCCTACAATGAGCAGTACTTC TRBD2 TRBJ2-7 TRBV20-1 -
CASSPQGFRETQYF TGTGCCAGTAGTCCACAGGGGTTTCGAGAGACCCAGTACTTC TRBD1 TRBJ2-5 TRBV19 -
CATKPRDRVYGYTF TGTGCCACCAAGCCCCGGGACAGGGTCTATGGCTACACCTTC TRBD1 TRBJ1-2 TRBV12-3/TRBV12-4 many
CSARREYTEAFF TGCAGTGCTAGAAGGGAGTACACTGAAGCTTTCTTT - TRBJ1-1 TRBV20-1 many
CATSRGRTPPGANVLTF TGTGCCACCAGCAGAGGCCGAACACCCCCTGGGGCCAACGTCCTGACTTTC - TRBJ2-6 TRBV15 -
CASGGGRSTYSNQPQHF TGTGCCAGCGGGGGAGGACGGAGTACCTATAGCAATCAGCCCCAGCATTTT - TRBJ1-5 TRBV2 many
CASSREGVNEKLFF TGTGCCAGCAGCCGTGAAGGGGTTAATGAAAAACTGTTTTTT - TRBJ1-4 TRBV3-1 many
CASSQVGQAYEQYF TGCGCCAGCAGCCAAGTAGGACAAGCCTACGAGCAGTACTTC - TRBJ2-7 TRBV4-1 many
CASSFGAPRDTNTGELFF TGTGCCAGCAGTTTTGGGGCCCCTAGGGACACGAACACCGGGGAGCTGTTTTTT - TRBJ2-2 TRBV27 -
CASTKRGHYNEQFF TGTGCCAGCACCAAACGGGGCCACTACAATGAGCAGTTCTTC - TRBJ2-1 TRBV27 -
CASSELAGFRFF TGTGCCAGCAGTGAACTAGCGGGATTTCGGTTCTTC TRBD2 TRBJ2-1 TRBV2 many
CASSLLGQLTNTEAFF TGTGCCAGCAGTTTACTGGGGCAGTTAACGAACACTGAAGCTTTCTTT - TRBJ1-1 TRBV27 many
CSASRYSGTDTQYF TGCAGTGCTAGCAGGTACTCCGGCACAGATACGCAGTATTTT - TRBJ2-3 TRBV20-1 many
CASSLGGIQTQYF TGTGCCAGCAGTTTAGGAGGGATACAGACCCAGTACTTC - TRBJ2-5 TRBV28 many
CSARSETSGNAYF TGCAGTGCTAGATCCGAGACTAGCGGGAATGCGTACTTC TRBD2 TRBJ2-5 TRBV20-1 many
CASSHREPGAYNEQFF TGTGCCAGCAGCCATAGGGAGCCCGGGGCCTACAATGAGCAGTTCTTC - TRBJ2-1 TRBV7-8 -
CSASTSMHEQFF TGCAGTGCGAGTACTAGTATGCATGAGCAGTTCTTC - TRBJ2-1 TRBV20-1 many
CSVGGGGSYNEQFF TGCAGTGTTGGTGGGGGGGGGTCCTACAATGAGCAGTTCTTC TRBD2 TRBJ2-1 TRBV20-1 many
CASSFDQGAVYGYTF TGTGCCAGCAGTTTTGATCAGGGGGCTGTCTATGGCTACACCTTC TRBD1 TRBJ1-2 TRBV27 few
CASSDTGETQYF TGTGCCAGCAGTGACACAGGCGAGACCCAGTACTTC - TRBJ2-5 TRBV7-3 few
CATSDLLAGNEQFF TGTGCCACCAGTGATCTCCTAGCGGGGAATGAGCAGTTCTTC TRBD2 TRBJ2-1 TRBV24-1 many
CSARDIGRGLTGELFF TGCAGTGCTAGAGATATAGGCAGGGGGCTCACCGGGGAGCTGTTTTTT TRBD1 TRBJ2-2 TRBV20-1 -
CASRGRPRGTGELFF TGTGCCAGCAGGGGCCGACCTCGGGGCACCGGGGAGCTGTTTTTT - TRBJ2-2 TRBV28 many
CASSYRPGGWSSEKLFF TGTGCCAGCAGTTACCGTCCGGGGGGCTGGTCTAGTGAAAAACTGTTTTTT - TRBJ1-4 TRBV6-2/TRBV6-3 -
CASSTGQGKAAHGYTF TGCGCCAGCAGCACGGGACAGGGGAAAGCCGCCCATGGCTACACCTTC TRBD1 TRBJ1-2 TRBV5-1 few
CASSLLPGGRADTQYF TGTGCCAGCAGCTTATTACCTGGCGGGAGGGCAGATACGCAGTATTTT TRBD2 TRBJ2-3 TRBV7-3 many
CASSPPGNTGELFF TGTGCCAGCTCACCCCCAGGGAACACCGGGGAGCTGTTTTTT - TRBJ2-2 TRBV18 -
CASSQDLAGGALQETQYF TGTGCCAGCAGCCAAGATCTAGCGGGAGGGGCCCTACAAGAGACCCAGTACTTC TRBD2 TRBJ2-5 TRBV4-2 once
CASSQEVIRSTLNTEAFF TGTGCCAGCAGCCAAGAGGTCATCCGATCGACCCTGAACACTGAAGCTTTCTTT - TRBJ1-1 TRBV4-2 few
CASSGQGNSYERYF TGCGCCAGCAGCGGACAGGGAAACTCCTACGAGCGGTACTTC TRBD1 TRBJ2-7 TRBV5-1 -
CASSRSSRASTDTQYF TGTGCCAGCAGCCGCTCCAGCAGAGCAAGCACAGATACGCAGTATTTT - TRBJ2-3 TRBV11-2 many
CASSSGSKGDTQYF TGTGCCAGCAGCTCCGGGTCCAAGGGAGATACGCAGTATTTT - TRBJ2-3 TRBV7-6 few
CASSLELAGGETQYF TGTGCCAGCAGCTTAGAACTAGCGGGAGGAGAGACCCAGTACTTC TRBD2 TRBJ2-5 TRBV7-2 few
CASSFRGSSTGELFF TGTGCCAGCAGCTTCAGGGGGAGTTCCACCGGGGAGCTGTTTTTT TRBD1 TRBJ2-2 TRBV7-9 -
CASSLSGSGANVLTF TGTGCCAGCAGCTTATCGGGGTCTGGGGCCAACGTCCTGACTTTC - TRBJ2-6 TRBV7-9 many
CASSSGRTDTQYF TGCGCCAGCAGCAGCGGACGAACAGATACGCAGTATTTT - TRBJ2-3 TRBV5-1 many
CATSSQGFGELFF TGTGCCACCAGTTCCCAGGGATTCGGGGAGCTGTTTTTT - TRBJ2-2 TRBV24-1 -
CASSVGLSADTQYF TGTGCCAGCAGTGTTGGCCTCTCGGCAGATACGCAGTATTTT - TRBJ2-3 TRBV11-3 once
CASSYTGPNQPQHF TGTGCCAGCTCGTATACAGGGCCGAATCAGCCCCAGCATTTT - TRBJ1-5 TRBV18 few
CASSFPKTSHNEQFF TGTGCCAGCAGTTTTCCAAAAACTAGCCACAATGAGCAGTTCTTC - TRBJ2-1 TRBV28 -
CASSLYGGSSGNTIYF TGTGCCAGCAGCTTATACGGGGGCAGCTCTGGAAACACCATATATTTT - TRBJ1-3 TRBV7-2 -
CASSQVTVNTEAFF TGCGCCAGCAGCCAGGTTACCGTGAACACTGAAGCTTTCTTT - TRBJ1-1 TRBV4-1 many
CAIQGGGTQYF TGTGCAATACAGGGGGGGGGTACGCAGTATTTT - TRBJ2-3 TRBV30 -
CASSIGWQGASYEQYF TGTGCCAGTAGTATAGGTTGGCAGGGGGCTTCCTACGAGCAGTACTTC TRBD1 TRBJ2-7 TRBV19 many
CASKQGSAQGYEQYF TGTGCCAGTAAGCAGGGTTCGGCGCAGGGCTACGAGCAGTACTTC - TRBJ2-7 TRBV19 -